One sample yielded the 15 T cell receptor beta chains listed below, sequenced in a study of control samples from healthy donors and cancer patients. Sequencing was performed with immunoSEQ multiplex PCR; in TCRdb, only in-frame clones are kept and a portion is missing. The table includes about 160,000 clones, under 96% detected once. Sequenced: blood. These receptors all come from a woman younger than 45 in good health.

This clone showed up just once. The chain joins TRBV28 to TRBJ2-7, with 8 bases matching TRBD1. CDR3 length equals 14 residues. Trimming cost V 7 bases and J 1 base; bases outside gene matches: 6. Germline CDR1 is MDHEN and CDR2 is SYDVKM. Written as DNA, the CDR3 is TGTGCCAGCACGAGCCGGGACAGGTCCTACGAGCAGTACTTC. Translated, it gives CASTSRDRSYEQYF.

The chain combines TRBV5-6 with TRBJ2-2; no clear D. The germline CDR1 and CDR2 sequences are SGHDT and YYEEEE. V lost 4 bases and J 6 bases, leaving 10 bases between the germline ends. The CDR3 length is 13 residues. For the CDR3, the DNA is TGTGCCAGCAGCCACGTAACGGCCGGGGAGCTGTTTTTT. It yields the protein CASSHVTAGELFF.

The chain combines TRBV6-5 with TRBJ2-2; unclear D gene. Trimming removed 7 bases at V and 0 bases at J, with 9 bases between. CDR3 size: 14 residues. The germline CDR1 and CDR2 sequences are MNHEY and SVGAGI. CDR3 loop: CASTREANTGELFF. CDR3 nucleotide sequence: TGTGCCAGCACAAGGGAAGCGAACACCGGGGAGCTGTTTTTT.

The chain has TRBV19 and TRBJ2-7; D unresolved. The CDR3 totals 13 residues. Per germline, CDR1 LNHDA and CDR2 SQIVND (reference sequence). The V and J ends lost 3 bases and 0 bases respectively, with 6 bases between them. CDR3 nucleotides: TGTGCCAGTAGTATGCAGATCTCCTACGAGCAGTACTTC. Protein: CASSMQISYEQYF.

The CDR3 region has the DNA TGTGCCAGCAGCTTGTCGGGGAGCTCCTACAATGAGCAGTTCTTC. Protein: CASSLSGSSYNEQFF. This chain uses TRBV7-2 with TRBJ2-1, with a possible D match to TRBD2 (5 bases). V gave up 3 bases and J gave up 0 bases, with 9 bases separating them. The CDR3 spans 15 residues. Germline V gene lookup returns CDR1 SGHTA and CDR2 FQGNSA.

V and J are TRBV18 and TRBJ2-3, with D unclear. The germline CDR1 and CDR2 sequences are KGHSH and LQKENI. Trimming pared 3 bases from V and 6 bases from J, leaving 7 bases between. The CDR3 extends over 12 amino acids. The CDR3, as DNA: TGTGCCAGCTCACCGACCCAGGATACGCAGTATTTT. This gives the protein CASSPTQDTQYF.

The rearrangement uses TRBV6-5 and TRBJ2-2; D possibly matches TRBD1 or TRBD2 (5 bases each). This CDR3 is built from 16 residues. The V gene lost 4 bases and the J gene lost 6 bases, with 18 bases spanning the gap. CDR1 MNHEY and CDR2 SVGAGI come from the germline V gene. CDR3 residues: CASSSPTGAFPGELFF. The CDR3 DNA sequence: TGTGCCAGCAGTTCCCCTACCGGGGCCTTTCCCGGGGAGCTGTTTTTT.

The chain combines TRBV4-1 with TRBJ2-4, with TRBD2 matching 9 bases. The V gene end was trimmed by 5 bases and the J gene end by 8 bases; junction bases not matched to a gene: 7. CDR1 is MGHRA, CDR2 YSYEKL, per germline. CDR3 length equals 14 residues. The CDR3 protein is CASSWGAGGYIQYF. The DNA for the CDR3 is TGCGCCAGCAGCTGGGGGGCGGGAGGGTACATTCAGTACTTC.

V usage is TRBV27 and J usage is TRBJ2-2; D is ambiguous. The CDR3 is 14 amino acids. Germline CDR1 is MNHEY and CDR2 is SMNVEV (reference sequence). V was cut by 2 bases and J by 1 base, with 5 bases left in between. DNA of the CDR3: TGTGCCAGCAGTTTAAATGGGAACACCGGGGAGCTGTTTTTT. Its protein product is CASSLNGNTGELFF.

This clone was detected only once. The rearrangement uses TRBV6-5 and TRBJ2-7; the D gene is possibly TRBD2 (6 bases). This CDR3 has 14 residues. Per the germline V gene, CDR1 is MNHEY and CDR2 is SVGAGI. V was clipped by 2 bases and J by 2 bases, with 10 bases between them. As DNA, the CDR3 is TGTGCCAGCAGTTACCGGGACTCAGCCTACGAGCAGTACTTC. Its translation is CASSYRDSAYEQYF.

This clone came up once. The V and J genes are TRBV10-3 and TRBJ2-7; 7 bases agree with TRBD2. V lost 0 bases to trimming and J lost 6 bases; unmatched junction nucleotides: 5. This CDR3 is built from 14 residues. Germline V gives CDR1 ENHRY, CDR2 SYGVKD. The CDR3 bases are TGTGCCATCAGTGAGTCCGGGGGAGGGGTCGAGCAGTACTTC. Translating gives CAISESGGGVEQYF.

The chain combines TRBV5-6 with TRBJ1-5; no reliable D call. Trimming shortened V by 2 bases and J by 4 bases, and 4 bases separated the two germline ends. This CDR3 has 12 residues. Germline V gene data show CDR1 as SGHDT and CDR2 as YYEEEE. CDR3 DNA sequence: TGTGCCAGCAGCTTTCTAAATCAGCCCCAGCATTTT. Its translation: CASSFLNQPQHF.

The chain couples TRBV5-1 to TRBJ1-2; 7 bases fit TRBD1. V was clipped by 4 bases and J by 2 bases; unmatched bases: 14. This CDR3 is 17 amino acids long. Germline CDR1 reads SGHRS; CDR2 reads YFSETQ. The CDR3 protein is CASSTTTGSVSNYGYTF. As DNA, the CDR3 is TGCGCCAGCAGCACTACGACAGGGTCGGTATCCAACTATGGCTACACCTTC.

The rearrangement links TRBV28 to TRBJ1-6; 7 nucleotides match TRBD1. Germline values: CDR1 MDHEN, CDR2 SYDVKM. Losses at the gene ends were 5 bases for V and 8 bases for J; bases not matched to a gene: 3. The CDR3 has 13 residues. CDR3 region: CASSTGQYSPLHF. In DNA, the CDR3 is TGTGCCAGCAGTACGGGACAGTATTCACCCCTCCACTTT.

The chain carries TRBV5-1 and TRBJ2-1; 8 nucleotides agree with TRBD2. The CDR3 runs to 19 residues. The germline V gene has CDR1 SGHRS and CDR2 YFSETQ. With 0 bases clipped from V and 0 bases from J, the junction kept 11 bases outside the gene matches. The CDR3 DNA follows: TGCGCCAGCAGCTTGGCCGCCAGCGGGAGCGCTAGCTCCTACAATGAGCAGTTCTTC. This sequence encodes CASSLAASGSASSYNEQFF. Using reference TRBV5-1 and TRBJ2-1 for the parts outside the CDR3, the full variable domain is KAGVTQTPRYLIKTRGQQVTLSCSPISGHRSVSWYQQTPGQGLQFLFEYFSETQRNKGNFPGRFSGRQFSNSRSEMNVSTLELGDSALYLCASSLAASGSASSYNEQFFGPGTRLTVL.